This T cell receptor beta chain was recovered during a study of siplizumab effects on memory and regulatory T cells. Notes on the study in general: Sequences below about 10^-5 frequency were poorly captured. As a result, only a minor fraction of alloreactive clones mapped to unstimulated subsets. Tregs that proliferated in siplizumab cultures did not have their suppressive function confirmed. Most proliferating CD4+ or CD8+ clones, roughly 75-95%, had no naive or memory assignment.

Per the germline V gene, CDR1 is MGHRA and CDR2 is YSYEKL. The germline V and J ends were trimmed by 7 bases and 2 bases, with 18 bases remaining between them. The CDR3 has 16 residues. Sequencing was performed with immunoSEQ multiplex PCR; in TCRdb, only in-frame clones are kept and a portion is missing. Of 90,000 to 120,000 clones in the sample, about 94% were seen once. Note on this clone: What it binds is not known.

The clonotype originates from a human donor in good health. The sequencing sample was made of Tregs sorted from blood. The rearrangement links TRBV4-1 to TRBJ1-3, with D possibly TRBD1 on 6 matching bases. CDR3 DNA sequence: TGCGCCAGCACCCTTGAAGTGGGGGCTCCTGGAAACACCATATATTTT. The encoded protein is CASTLEVGAPGNTIYF.